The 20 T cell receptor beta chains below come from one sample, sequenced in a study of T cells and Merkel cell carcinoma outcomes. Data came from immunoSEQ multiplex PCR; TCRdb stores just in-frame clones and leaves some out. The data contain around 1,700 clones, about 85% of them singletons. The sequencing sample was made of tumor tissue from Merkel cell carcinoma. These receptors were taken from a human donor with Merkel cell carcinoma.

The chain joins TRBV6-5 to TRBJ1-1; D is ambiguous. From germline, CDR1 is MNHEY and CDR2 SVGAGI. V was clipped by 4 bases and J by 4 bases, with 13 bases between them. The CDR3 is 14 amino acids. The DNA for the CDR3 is TGTGCCAGCAGTTCCCCGGGAGGAAGCACTGAAGCTTTCTTT. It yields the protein CASSSPGGSTEAFF.

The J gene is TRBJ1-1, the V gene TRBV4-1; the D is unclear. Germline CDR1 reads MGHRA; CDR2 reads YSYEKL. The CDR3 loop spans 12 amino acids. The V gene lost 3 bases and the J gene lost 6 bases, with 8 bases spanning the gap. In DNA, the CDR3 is TGCGCCAGCAGCCACGACGGAGCTGAAGCTTTCTTT. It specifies CASSHDGAEAFF.

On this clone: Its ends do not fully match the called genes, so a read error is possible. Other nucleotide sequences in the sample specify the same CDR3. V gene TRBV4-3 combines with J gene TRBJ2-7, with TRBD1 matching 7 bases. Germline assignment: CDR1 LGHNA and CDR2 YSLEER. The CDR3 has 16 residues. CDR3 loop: CASSQDLGQRKYEQYF. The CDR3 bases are TGCGCCAGTAGCCAAGATCTGGGACAGAGAAAATACGAGCAGTACTTC.

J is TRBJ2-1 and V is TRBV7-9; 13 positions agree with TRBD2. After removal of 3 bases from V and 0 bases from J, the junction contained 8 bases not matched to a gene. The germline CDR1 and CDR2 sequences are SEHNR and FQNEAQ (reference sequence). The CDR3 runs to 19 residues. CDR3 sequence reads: CASSLAGLAGVTSYNEQFF. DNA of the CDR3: TGTGCCAGCAGCTTGGCAGGACTAGCGGGGGTAACCTCCTACAATGAGCAGTTCTTC.

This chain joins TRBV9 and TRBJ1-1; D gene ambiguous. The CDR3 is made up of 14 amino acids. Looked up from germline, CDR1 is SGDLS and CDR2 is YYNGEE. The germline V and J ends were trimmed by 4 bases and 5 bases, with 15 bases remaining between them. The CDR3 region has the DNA TGTGCCAGCAGCACCTTCGCGGGGAGTACTGAAGCTTTCTTT. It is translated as CASSTFAGSTEAFF.

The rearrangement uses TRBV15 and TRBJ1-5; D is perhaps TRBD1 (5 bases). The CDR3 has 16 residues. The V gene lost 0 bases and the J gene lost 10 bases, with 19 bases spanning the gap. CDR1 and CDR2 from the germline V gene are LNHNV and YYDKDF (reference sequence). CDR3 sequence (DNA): TGTGCCACCAGCAGAGAAGGTGGTACGCACCGGGGCCCCCAGCATTTT. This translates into CATSREGGTHRGPQHF.

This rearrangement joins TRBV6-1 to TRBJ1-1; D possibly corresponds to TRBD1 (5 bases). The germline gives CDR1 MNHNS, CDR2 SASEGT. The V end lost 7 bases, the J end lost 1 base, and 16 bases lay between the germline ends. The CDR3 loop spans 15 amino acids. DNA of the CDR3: TGTGCCAGCATCATCCAGGGCAGGACGAACACTGAAGCTTTCTTT. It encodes CASIIQGRTNTEAFF.

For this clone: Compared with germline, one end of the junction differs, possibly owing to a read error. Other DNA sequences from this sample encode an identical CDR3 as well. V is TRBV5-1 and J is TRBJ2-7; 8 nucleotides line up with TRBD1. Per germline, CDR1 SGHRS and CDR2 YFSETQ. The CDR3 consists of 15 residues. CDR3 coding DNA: TGCGCCAGCAGCGGAATGACAGGGGTGAACTACGAGCAGTATTTC. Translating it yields CASSGMTGVNYEQYF.

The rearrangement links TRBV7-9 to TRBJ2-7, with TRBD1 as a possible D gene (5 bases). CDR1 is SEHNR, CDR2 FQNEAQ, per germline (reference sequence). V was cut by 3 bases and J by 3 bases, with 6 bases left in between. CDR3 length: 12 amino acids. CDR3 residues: CASSLQGYEQYF. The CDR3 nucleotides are TGTGCCAGCAGCTTGCAGGGCTACGAGCAGTACTTC.

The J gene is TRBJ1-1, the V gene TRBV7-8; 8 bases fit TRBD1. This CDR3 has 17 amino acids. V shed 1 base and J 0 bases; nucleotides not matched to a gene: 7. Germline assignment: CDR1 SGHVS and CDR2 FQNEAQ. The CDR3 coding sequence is TGTGCCAGCAGCTTAGGAGGGACAGGTTCTCTGAACACTGAAGCTTTCTTT. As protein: CASSLGGTGSLNTEAFF.

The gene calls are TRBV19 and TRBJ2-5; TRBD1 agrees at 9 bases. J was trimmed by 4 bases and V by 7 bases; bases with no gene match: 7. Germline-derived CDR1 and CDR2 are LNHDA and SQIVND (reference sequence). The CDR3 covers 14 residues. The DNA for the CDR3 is TGTGCCAGTAAGGACACAGGGGGCACAGAGACCCAGTACTTC. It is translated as CASKDTGGTETQYF.

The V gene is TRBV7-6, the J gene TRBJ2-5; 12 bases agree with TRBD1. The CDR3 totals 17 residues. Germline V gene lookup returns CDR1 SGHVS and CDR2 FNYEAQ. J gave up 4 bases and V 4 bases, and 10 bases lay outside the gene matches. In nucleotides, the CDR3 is TGTGCCAGCAGCTCCCTTGGGACAGGGGGCGGGGGAGAGACCCAGTACTTC. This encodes CASSSLGTGGGGETQYF.

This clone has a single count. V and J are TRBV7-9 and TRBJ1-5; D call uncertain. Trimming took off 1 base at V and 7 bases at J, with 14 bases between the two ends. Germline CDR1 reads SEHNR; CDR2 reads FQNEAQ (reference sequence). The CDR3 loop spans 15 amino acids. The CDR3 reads CASSLDREWSQPQHF. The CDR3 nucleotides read TGTGCCAGCAGCTTAGATCGGGAGTGGTCGCAGCCCCAGCATTTT.

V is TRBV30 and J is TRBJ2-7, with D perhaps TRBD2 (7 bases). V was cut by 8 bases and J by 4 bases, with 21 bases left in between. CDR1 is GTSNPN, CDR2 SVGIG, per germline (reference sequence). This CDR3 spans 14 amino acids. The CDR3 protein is CAGVREGEVYEQYF. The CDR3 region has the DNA TGTGCCGGGGTTAGGGAGGGGGAGGTGTACGAGCAGTACTTC. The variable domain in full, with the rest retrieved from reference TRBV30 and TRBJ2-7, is SQTIHQWPATLVQPVGSPLSLECTVEGTSNPNLYWYRQAAGRGLQLLFYSVGIGQISSEVPQNLSASRPQDRQFILSSKKLLLSDSGFYLCAGVREGEVYEQYFGPGTRLTVT.

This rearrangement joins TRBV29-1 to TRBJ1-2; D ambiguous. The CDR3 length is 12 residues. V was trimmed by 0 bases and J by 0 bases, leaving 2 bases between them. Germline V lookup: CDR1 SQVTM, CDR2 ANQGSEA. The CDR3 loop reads CSVEDSNYGYTF. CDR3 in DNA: TGCAGCGTTGAAGACTCTAACTATGGCTACACCTTC.

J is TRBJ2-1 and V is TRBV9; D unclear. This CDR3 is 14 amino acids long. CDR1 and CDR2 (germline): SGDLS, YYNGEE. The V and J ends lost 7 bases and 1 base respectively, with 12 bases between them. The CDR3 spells CASSKVLSYNEQFF. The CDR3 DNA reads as TGTGCCAGCTCCAAGGTGTTGTCCTACAATGAGCAGTTCTTC.

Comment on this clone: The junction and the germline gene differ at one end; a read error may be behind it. The DNA for the CDR3 is TGTGCCAGCAGCTTAGGACTTTCCCACTCCGTAGCCTTC. This codes for CASSLGLSHSVAF. This chain joins TRBV7-2 and TRBJ1-2; D is unclear. There are 13 residues in the CDR3. Looked up from germline, CDR1 is SGHTA and CDR2 is FQGNSA.

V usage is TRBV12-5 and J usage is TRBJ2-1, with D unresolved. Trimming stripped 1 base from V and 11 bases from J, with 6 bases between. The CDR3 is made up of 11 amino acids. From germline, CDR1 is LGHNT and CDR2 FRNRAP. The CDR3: CASGLETQQFF. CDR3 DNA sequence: TGTGCTAGTGGTTTGGAGACTCAGCAGTTCTTC.

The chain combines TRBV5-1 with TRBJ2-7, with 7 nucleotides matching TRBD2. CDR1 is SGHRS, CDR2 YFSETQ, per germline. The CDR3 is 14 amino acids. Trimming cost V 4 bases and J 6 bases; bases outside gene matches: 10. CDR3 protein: CASSPIAGGGEQYF. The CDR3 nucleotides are TGCGCCAGCAGCCCCATCGCTGGCGGGGGCGAGCAGTACTTC.

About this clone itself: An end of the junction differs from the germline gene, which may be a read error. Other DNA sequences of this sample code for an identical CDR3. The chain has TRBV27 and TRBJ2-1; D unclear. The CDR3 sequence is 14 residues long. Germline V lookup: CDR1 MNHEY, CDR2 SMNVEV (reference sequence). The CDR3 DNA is TGTGCCAGTAGTTTTGTCAGCGCCATAGGGGAGCAGTTCTTC. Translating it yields CASSFVSAIGEQFF.